This T cell receptor beta chain was recovered during a study of post-analysis software for immune sequencing data. Study details: The study covered relapsing-remitting, secondary progressive and progressive-relapsing courses of multiple sclerosis. Study findings and constraints: Four or five TRBV segments were significantly more frequent in patients than in controls. TRBV5-6, TRBV5-1 and TRBV20-1 were among these segments.

Notes on this clonotype: Its cognate antigen is unknown.

The authors incorporated unique molecular identifiers into the TCR beta cDNA libraries. TCRdb used MiXCR to reprocess the PCR reads, holding one entry per CDR3 protein. This sample has hundreds of thousands of distinct CDR3 sequences, with 53% found just once. Trimming cost V 2 bases and J 0 bases, with 13 bases left between them. The length of the CDR3 is 15 residues. The germline V gene encodes CDR1 SQVTM and CDR2 ANQGSEA. The J gene is TRBJ2-5, the V gene TRBV29-1; weak D call: TRBD1 (5 bases). The specimen sequenced was blood. The sequence was collected from a girl under 18 with multiple sclerosis. The CDR3 loop is CSVEFLRQNQETQYF. The CDR3 nucleotides read TGCAGCGTTGAATTTTTGCGACAGAACCAAGAGACCCAGTACTTC.